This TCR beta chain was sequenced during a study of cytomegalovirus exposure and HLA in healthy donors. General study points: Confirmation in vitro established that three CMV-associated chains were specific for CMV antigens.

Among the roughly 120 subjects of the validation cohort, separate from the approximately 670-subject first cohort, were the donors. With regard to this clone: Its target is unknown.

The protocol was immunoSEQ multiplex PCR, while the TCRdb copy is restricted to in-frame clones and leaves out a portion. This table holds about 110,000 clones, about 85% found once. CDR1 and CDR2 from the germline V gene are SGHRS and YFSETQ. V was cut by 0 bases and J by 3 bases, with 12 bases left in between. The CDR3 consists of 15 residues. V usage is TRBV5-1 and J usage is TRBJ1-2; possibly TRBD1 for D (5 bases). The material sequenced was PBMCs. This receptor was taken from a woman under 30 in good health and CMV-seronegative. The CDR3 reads CASSLVGAWDYGYTF. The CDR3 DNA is TGCGCCAGCAGCTTGGTAGGGGCCTGGGACTATGGCTACACCTTC.